What follows is one T cell receptor (beta chain) and its context. Antigen: not known. This specimen belongs to a study of memory CD4+ T cells and cytomegalovirus serostatus. Background on the study: Of the healthy Belgian adults, several were CMV seropositive and 20 to 30 seronegative.

Original data processing: Out-of-frame sequences were removed, leaving around 2.2 million distinct TCRbeta sequences. Using immunoSEQ multiplex PCR, the repertoire was profiled, and TCRdb retains in-frame clones only, with some absent. V, J and clone size were drawn from that table, and D and trimming were deduced from the DNA. Among approximately 53,000 clones, 82% were seen once, and the ten largest hold roughly 0.6%. Single viable CD3+CD4+CD8-CD45RO+ cells were sorted as the memory CD4+ T cells. Donors' CMV status reflects serum IgG against pp150, pp28, p38, p52. V dropped 0 bases and J dropped 2 bases, with 12 bases sitting between them. This CDR3 contains 16 residues. Per the germline V gene, CDR1 is LNHNV and CDR2 is YYDKDF (reference sequence). The study, taken as a whole, reports: Each of approximately 73 CMV-associated TCRbeta sequences occurred in one to five individuals.

This sequence was found in an adult in good health and CMV-seronegative. The chain couples TRBV15 to TRBJ2-3; the D gene could be TRBD1 or TRBD2 (6 bases each). The material sequenced was memory CD4+ T cells from blood. CDR3 DNA sequence: TGTGCCACCAGCAGAGACCGAGGGGGGTACACAGATACGCAGTATTTT. Its protein product is CATSRDRGGYTDTQYF.